Listed here are 8 T cell receptor beta chains from one sample, sequenced in a study of spatial heterogeneity in lung cancer. Noted time point: sample taken at primary tumor resection. Sequencing covered unsorted whole RNA taken from tumor, nontumor lung or frozen PBMC. TCRdb processed the 5' RACE reads anew with MiXCR; each CDR3 protein has one entry. This sample has 15,000 to 20,000 distinct CDR3 sequences, with 20% to 25% found just once. The starting material was PBMCs, obtained at surgery. Every receptor here comes from a female donor with early-stage non-small cell lung cancer.

In its sample, this clonotype was seen many times. This sequence joins TRBV6-1 and TRBJ2-1; 11 bases align to TRBD2. The germline CDR1 and CDR2 sequences are MNHNS and SASEGT. This CDR3 has 14 residues. The V gene end was trimmed by 5 bases and the J gene end by 6 bases; junction bases not matched to a gene: 3. CDR3 residues: CASSRSGRGNEQFF. The CDR3 DNA is TGTGCCAGCAGTCGTAGCGGGAGGGGCAATGAGCAGTTCTTC.

This clonotype was found many times. The chain joins TRBV20-1 to TRBJ1-2; 8 nucleotides match TRBD1. With 4 bases clipped from V and 8 bases from J, the junction kept 12 bases outside the gene matches. There are 14 residues in the CDR3. CDR1 is DFQATT, CDR2 SNEGSKA, per germline (reference sequence). As DNA, the CDR3 is TGCAGTGCTACGAGTCCCGGGACAGGATCAGGCTACACCTTC. Protein product: CSATSPGTGSGYTF.

A remark on this clonotype: Because the CDR3's place on the DNA is in doubt, the DNA is left out and the CDR3 is given as listed by TCRdb. This chain uses TRBV27 with TRBJ2-7; TRBD1, the table's D call, was not compared with the DNA. Including both end residues, the CDR3 is 24 amino acids long. Germline lookup yields CDR1 MNHEY and CDR2 SMNVEV (reference sequence). The CDR3 sequence: CASSTSSFGGMVGTGRVGLYEQYV.

This clonotype was observed many times. V and J are TRBV16 and TRBJ2-7; TRBD1 might be the D (5 bases). The CDR3 runs 14 residues. Germline values: CDR1 KGHSY, CDR2 FQNENV. Trimming removed 8 bases from V and 7 bases from J, with 21 bases in between. DNA of the CDR3: TGTGCCAGCTCCCCCATGGCCAGGGTCGGAGAGCAGTACTTC. Protein product: CASSPMARVGEQYF. Drawing the rest from reference TRBV16 and TRBJ2-7, the complete variable domain is GEEVAQTPKHLVRGEGQKAKLYCAPIKGHSYVFWYQQVLKNEFKFLISFQNENVFDETGMPKERFSAKCLPNSPCSLEIQATKLEDSAVYFCASSPMARVGEQYFGPGTRLTVT.

Many counts were recorded for this clonotype. This CDR3 reads CSARGQGRNQPQHF. In nucleotides, the CDR3 is TGCAGTGCTAGAGGGCAGGGACGCAATCAGCCCCAGCATTTT. This chain joins TRBV20-1 and TRBJ1-5; D might be TRBD1 (5 bases). The germline V gene has CDR1 DFQATT and CDR2 SNEGSKA (reference sequence). With 1 base removed from V and 2 bases from J, the gap between germline ends came to 9 bases. This CDR3 has 14 residues.

This clonotype was counted at least ten times. V and J are TRBV7-2 and TRBJ2-3; D call uncertain. V lost 1 base, J lost 2 bases, and 10 bases lay in between. CDR1 SGHTA and CDR2 FQGNSA come from the germline V gene. CDR3 size: 15 residues. CDR3 DNA: TGTGCCAGCAGCTTAGGACGGCCGTCCACAGATACGCAGTATTTT. It translates to CASSLGRPSTDTQYF. Supplemented by reference TRBV7-2 and TRBJ2-3, the full variable domain reads GAGVSQSPSNKVTEKGKDVELRCDPISGHTALYWYRQSLGQGLEFLIYFQGNSAPDKSGLPSDRFSAERTGGSVSTLTIQRTQQEDSAVYLCASSLGRPSTDTQYFGPGTRLTVL.

This clonotype was picked up many times. V usage is TRBV27 and J usage is TRBJ1-5, with D unresolved. From germline, CDR1 is MNHEY and CDR2 SMNVEV (reference sequence). The CDR3 has 14 amino acids. V gave up 3 bases and J gave up 6 bases, with 12 bases separating them. The chain's CDR3 is CASSLIGMGQPQHF. CDR3 coding DNA: TGTGCCAGCAGTTTGATAGGGATGGGTCAGCCCCAGCATTTT.

This clonotype was found many times. V usage is TRBV18 and J usage is TRBJ2-2, with TRBD1 matching over 11 bases. Looked up from germline, CDR1 is KGHSH and CDR2 is LQKENI. V lost 5 bases and J lost 5; bases outside the gene matches: 7. The CDR3 loop spans 16 amino acids. The CDR3 DNA reads as TGTGCCAGCTCAGCCGGACAGGGGGCGCGGACCGGGGAGCTGTTTTTT. Protein product: CASSAGQGARTGELFF.